The 28 T cell receptor beta chains reported below all come from one sample, sequenced in a study of identical twins. One entry per CDR3 protein results from TCRdb running MiXCR on the 5' RACE reads. The table shows about 520,000 distinct CDR3 sequences, with about 20% occurring only once. These same data were also listed under a study on T cells expressing NK-cell markers.

Specimen: CD4+ T cells sorted from blood. All receptors come from a woman aged 18 to 35 in good health.

V usage is TRBV6-2 or TRBV6-3 and J usage is TRBJ2-7, with 8 bases aligning to TRBD1. Trimming at V came to 7 bases and at J to 2 bases, leaving 7 bases not matched to a gene. The CDR3 spans 14 residues. Germline V gene sequence: CDR1 MNHEY, CDR2 SVGEGT. CDR3 sequence: CASISGTGPYEQYF. Written as DNA, the CDR3 is TGTGCCAGCATCTCCGGGACAGGACCCTACGAGCAGTACTTC.

This clonotype was found a few times. The genes are TRBV3-1 and TRBJ2-2; a weak D match, TRBD2 (6 bases). Germline CDR1 LGHDT, CDR2 YNNKEL (reference sequence). The germline V and J ends were trimmed by 4 bases and 1 base, with 10 bases remaining between them. The CDR3 runs 15 residues. CDR3 residues: CASSRRRGNTGELFF. CDR3 DNA: TGTGCCAGCAGCCGAAGGCGGGGGAACACCGGGGAGCTGTTTTTT.

V and J are TRBV12-3 or TRBV12-4 and TRBJ2-3; D ambiguous. Trimming took 2 bases from V and 5 from J, leaving 11 bases between them. The CDR3 spans 14 residues. The CDR3 DNA reads TGTGCCAGCAGTTTACTAAATCGGATAGATACGCAGTATTTT. As protein: CASSLLNRIDTQYF.

This clonotype was seen at least ten times. Compared with germline, one end of the junction differs, possibly owing to a read error. The genes are TRBV5-1 and TRBJ2-5, with D tentatively TRBD2 (5 bases). CDR1 SGHRS and CDR2 YFSETQ come from the germline V gene. This CDR3 has 13 amino acids. The CDR3 region is CASSFTGQETQYF. The CDR3 DNA reads as TGTGCCAGCAGTTTTACGGGGCAAGAGACCCAGTACTTC.

J is TRBJ2-3 and V is TRBV20-1, with 7 positions matching TRBD1. The germline CDR1 and CDR2 sequences are DFQATT and SNEGSKA (reference sequence). With V trimmed by 5 bases and J by 2 bases, 13 bases remained unmatched. This CDR3 region has 16 residues. The CDR3 bases are TGCAGTGCTCAAGGAGACAGGGTGAAGACCACAGATACGCAGTATTTT. It is translated as CSAQGDRVKTTDTQYF.

This clonotype was counted between two and nine times. The V gene is TRBV6-1, the J gene TRBJ2-2; no clear D gene. Trimming stripped 6 bases from V and 7 bases from J, with 15 bases between. Germline loops: CDR1 MNHNS, CDR2 SASEGT. CDR3 length: 14 amino acids. The CDR3 is CASRSGPGRGELFF. In DNA, the CDR3 is TGTGCCAGCAGATCTGGACCCGGCCGCGGGGAGCTGTTTTTT.

This clonotype was recorded a few times. This chain uses TRBV7-9 with TRBJ2-7; 9 positions match TRBD2. The CDR3 covers 14 residues. V lost 3 bases and J lost 3; bases outside the gene matches: 3. The V gene's germline CDR1 is SEHNR and CDR2 FQNEAQ (reference sequence). The chain's CDR3 is CASSFISGSYEQYF. The DNA of the CDR3 is TGTGCCAGCAGCTTCATTAGCGGGAGCTACGAGCAGTACTTC.

This clonotype has at least ten counts. The chain carries TRBV12-3 or TRBV12-4 and TRBJ2-5; D is uncertain. The CDR3 covers 15 residues. The V end was cut by 4 bases, the J end by 5 bases, with 17 bases between. The CDR3 here is CASSSNSDPQETQYF. CDR3 sequence (DNA): TGTGCCAGCAGTTCGAACAGTGACCCCCAGGAGACCCAGTACTTC.

This clonotype was picked up a small number of times. The chain combines TRBV5-1 with TRBJ2-1; 7 bases line up with TRBD2. CDR1 is SGHRS, CDR2 YFSETQ, per germline. The V segment lost 1 base and the J segment 8 bases; nucleotides outside the gene matches: 12. CDR3 length: 16 residues. Written as DNA, the CDR3 is TGCGCCAGCAGCTTGCCCCGGGCCCGGGGGGTCGATGAGCAGTTCTTC. Translating gives CASSLPRARGVDEQFF.

The V call is TRBV20-1, the J call TRBJ2-1; no reliable D call. CDR3 length: 11 amino acids. V gave up 3 bases and J gave up 8 bases, with 8 bases separating them. CDR1 is DFQATT and CDR2 is SNEGSKA in the germline V gene (reference sequence). The CDR3 DNA reads as TGCAGTGCTAGTTTGCACTATGAGCAGTTCTTC. As protein: CSASLHYEQFF.

This chain connects TRBV7-2 to TRBJ2-5, with 7 nucleotides matching TRBD1. V lost 5 bases to trimming and J lost 6 bases; unmatched junction nucleotides: 6. From germline, CDR1 is SGHTA and CDR2 FQGNSA. This CDR3 has 13 amino acids. The CDR3 here is CASSPSGGQTQYF. In nucleotides, the CDR3 is TGTGCCAGCAGCCCCTCAGGGGGACAGACCCAGTACTTC.

The rearrangement joins TRBV20-1 to TRBJ2-1; D is possibly TRBD1 (6 bases). Per the germline V gene, CDR1 is DFQATT and CDR2 is SNEGSKA (reference sequence). This CDR3 is 9 amino acids long. The DNA for the CDR3 is TGCAGGCCTCTGGGGGCCGAGTTCTTC. Protein: CRPLGAEFF.

This clonotype was picked up many times. This chain connects TRBV7-2 to TRBJ2-1, with 10 bases lining up with TRBD2. V trimming: 5 bases; J trimming: 4 bases; junction bases outside the gene matches: 5. The length of the CDR3 is 15 residues. Germline CDR1 SGHTA, CDR2 FQGNSA. DNA of the CDR3: TGTGCCAGCAGCATACTAGCGGGGACTTACAATGAGCAGTTCTTC. Protein: CASSILAGTYNEQFF.

The chain uses TRBV29-1 and TRBJ2-3; 8 bases map to TRBD2. The CDR3 runs to 14 residues. Germline CDR1 and CDR2: SQVTM and ANQGSEA. Losses at the gene ends were 5 bases for V and 2 bases for J; bases not matched to a gene: 6. In DNA, the CDR3 is TGCAGCGTTACCGCTAGCGGGCCCACAGATACGCAGTATTTT. Residues: CSVTASGPTDTQYF.

V usage is TRBV7-9 and J usage is TRBJ2-7; perhaps TRBD1 as D (5 bases). This CDR3 spans 15 amino acids. CDR1 and CDR2 (germline): SEHNR, FQNEAQ (reference sequence). Trimming took 5 bases from V and 2 from J, leaving 16 bases between them. In nucleotides, the CDR3 is TGTGCCAGCAGCCCAGGGCAGCTCAGAACCTACGAGCAGTACTTC. Protein sequence: CASSPGQLRTYEQYF.

This clonotype has just a few counts. This chain joins TRBV7-2 and TRBJ1-1, with no clear D. Deletions cut 7 bases from V and 4 bases from J, with 13 bases between. Germline loops: CDR1 SGHTA, CDR2 FQGNSA. This CDR3 comprises 13 residues. The CDR3 region has the DNA TGTGCCAGCATAAAGCAGCTTGTCACTGAAGCTTTCTTT. Translation: CASIKQLVTEAFF. The whole variable domain, remainder taken from reference TRBV7-2 and TRBJ1-1, is GAGVSQSPSNKVTEKGKDVELRCDPISGHTALYWYRQSLGQGLEFLIYFQGNSAPDKSGLPSDRFSAERTGGSVSTLTIQRTQQEDSAVYLCASIKQLVTEAFFGQGTRLTVV.

This clonotype was seen only a few times. Written as DNA, the CDR3 is TGTGCCAGCTCCAGACAGAACCTTAACACTGAAGCTTTCTTT. It encodes CASSRQNLNTEAFF. This chain links TRBV18 with TRBJ1-1; D perhaps matches TRBD1 (5 bases). V was clipped by 6 bases and J by 2 bases, with 13 bases between them. Germline CDR1 and CDR2: KGHSH and LQKENI. The CDR3 extends over 14 amino acids.

The CDR3 bases are TGTGCCATCAGGAGGGAAACTGAAGCTTTCTTT. Translation gives CAIRRETEAFF. The rearrangement joins TRBV10-3 to TRBJ1-1; no clear D. This CDR3 has 11 amino acids. Germline loops: CDR1 ENHRY, CDR2 SYGVKD. V was trimmed by 6 bases and J by 5 bases, leaving 7 bases between them.

The chain carries TRBV5-1 and TRBJ2-2; D gene uncertain. Germline V gene lookup returns CDR1 SGHRS and CDR2 YFSETQ. The CDR3 sequence is 12 residues long. V was clipped by 4 bases and J by 5 bases, with 6 bases between them. The CDR3 bases are TGCGCCAGCAGCGAGCAAACCGGGGAGCTGTTTTTT. Its translation: CASSEQTGELFF.

This rearrangement joins TRBV6-5 to TRBJ1-6; the D gene is possibly TRBD1 (6 bases). Per germline, CDR1 MNHEY and CDR2 SVGAGI. CDR3 length: 17 residues. V shed 5 bases and J shed 4 bases, with 18 bases lying between them. In DNA form, the CDR3 reads TGTGCCAGCAGTAACCACCGGGACACCCATTATAATTCACCCCTCCACTTT. This sequence encodes CASSNHRDTHYNSPLHF.

This chain links TRBV6-2 or TRBV6-3 with TRBJ2-1; the D is unclear. This CDR3 is 14 amino acids long. The V gene's germline CDR1 is MNHEY and CDR2 SVGEGT. V was shortened by 2 bases and J by 6 bases, with 11 bases between the two germline ends. This CDR3 is CASSYRVRSNEQFF. The CDR3, as DNA: TGTGCCAGCAGTTACAGGGTACGATCCAATGAGCAGTTCTTC.

This clonotype was counted a few times. The rearrangement links TRBV29-1 to TRBJ2-3; possibly TRBD1 for D (5 bases). Germline CDR1 is SQVTM and CDR2 is ANQGSEA. The CDR3 spans 11 residues. Trimming took off 7 bases at V and 4 bases at J, with 9 bases between the two ends. The CDR3 reads CSGQRSDTQYF. In DNA form, the CDR3 reads TGCAGCGGACAGAGGTCAGATACGCAGTATTTT.

The DNA of the CDR3 is TGTGCCAGCAGCTCAATTGGACGCTCCAATGAGCAGTTCTTC. Translated, it gives CASSSIGRSNEQFF. The rearrangement uses TRBV3-1 and TRBJ2-1; D remains ambiguous. Germline V gene sequence: CDR1 LGHDT, CDR2 YNNKEL (reference sequence). Trimming pared 5 bases from V and 6 bases from J, leaving 14 bases between. The CDR3 totals 14 residues.

The chain uses TRBV3-1 and TRBJ2-7; possible D gene TRBD2, 6 bases. The CDR3 spans 13 residues. V shed 11 bases and J shed 0 bases, with 14 bases lying between them. The germline V gene has CDR1 LGHDT and CDR2 YNNKEL (reference sequence). CDR3: CAAARGSSYEQYF. For the CDR3, the DNA is TGTGCCGCTGCTCGGGGGAGCTCCTACGAGCAGTACTTC.

This clonotype was counted a few times. The V gene is TRBV29-1, the J gene TRBJ1-1, with D uncertain. Between the trimmed V and J ends, which lost 1 base and 2 bases, there was a span of 8 bases. The CDR3 runs to 13 residues. CDR1 SQVTM and CDR2 ANQGSEA come from the germline V gene. CDR3 region: CSVEVGTNTEAFF. The CDR3 DNA reads as TGCAGCGTTGAAGTGGGTACCAACACTGAAGCTTTCTTT.

This clonotype was observed a few times. The chain joins TRBV20-1 to TRBJ2-5; either TRBD1 or TRBD2 may fit D (5 bases each). Trimming pared 0 bases from V and 1 base from J, leaving 9 bases between. This CDR3 is built from 14 residues. Germline V lookup: CDR1 DFQATT, CDR2 SNEGSKA (reference sequence). The CDR3 reads CSARETGRQETQYF. The CDR3 DNA sequence: TGCAGTGCTAGAGAGACGGGACGCCAAGAGACCCAGTACTTC.

This clonotype was picked up a small number of times. The V call is TRBV7-2, the J call TRBJ1-5, with unresolved D. V lost 3 bases, J lost 6 bases, and 12 bases lay in between. The CDR3 is 14 amino acids. CDR1 SGHTA and CDR2 FQGNSA come from the germline V gene. The CDR3 DNA reads as TGTGCCAGCAGCTTCTCGGGTTTGCGTCAGCCCCAGCATTTT. It encodes CASSFSGLRQPQHF.

This clonotype has just a few counts. The V and J genes are TRBV5-1 and TRBJ2-2; 14 bases match TRBD2. CDR3 length: 18 residues. The germline gives CDR1 SGHRS, CDR2 YFSETQ. Trimming cost V 3 bases and J 3 bases; bases outside gene matches: 7. CDR3 coding DNA: TGCGCCAGCAGCTCGGGGACTAGCGGGAGAGGAGACACCGGGGAGCTGTTTTTT. Protein: CASSSGTSGRGDTGELFF.